Listed here are 4 T cell receptor beta chains from one sample, sequenced in a study of cytomegalovirus exposure and HLA in healthy donors. The primer mix had 60 Vbeta and 13 Jbeta primers. TCRdb's table, derived via immunoSEQ multiplex PCR, lists solely in-frame clones and lacks some. This sample has around 210,000 clones, with 70% to 90% found just once. Source material: PBMCs. The receptor set was obtained from a girl aged 2 to 10 in good health and CMV-seronegative.

CDR3 loop: CSDETEPNEKLFF. The CDR3 coding sequence is TGCAGCGACGAGACAGAACCTAATGAAAAACTGTTTTTT. The chain recombines TRBV29-1 with TRBJ1-4, with TRBD1 as a possible D gene (5 bases). The CDR3 loop spans 13 amino acids. Trimming stripped 7 bases from V and 3 bases from J, with 12 bases between. From germline, CDR1 is SQVTM and CDR2 ANQGSEA. The full variable domain, with the rest looked up from reference TRBV29-1 and TRBJ1-4, is SAVISQKPSRDICQRGTSLTIQCQVDSQVTMMFWYRQQPGQSLTLIATANQGSEATYESGFVIDKFPISRPNLTFSTLTVSNMSPEDSSIYLCSDETEPNEKLFFGSGTQLSVL.

The CDR3 coding sequence is TGTGCCAGCAGCTTGTATCCGGGGGGCTACGAGCAGTACTTC. Protein product: CASSLYPGGYEQYF. V is TRBV5-6 and J is TRBJ2-7; 7 bases line up with TRBD2. The germline CDR1 and CDR2 sequences are SGHDT and YYEEEE. This CDR3 contains 14 residues. The V segment lost 1 base and the J segment 3 bases; nucleotides outside the gene matches: 4.

This clone was found a few times. This chain joins TRBV5-6 and TRBJ2-2, with 7 nucleotides matching TRBD2. Unmatched junction bases numbered 12, after V lost 4 bases and J lost 3 bases. The CDR3 runs 17 residues. Germline V gene sequence: CDR1 SGHDT, CDR2 YYEEEE. The CDR3 protein is CASSPSPLADYTGELFF. The CDR3 DNA reads as TGTGCCAGCAGCCCGAGCCCCCTAGCGGACTACACCGGGGAGCTGTTTTTT.

The chain is built from TRBV7-6 and TRBJ2-2, with D possibly being TRBD1 (6 bases). This CDR3 comprises 16 residues. Trimming pared 2 bases from V and 3 bases from J, leaving 13 bases between. Germline V gene lookup returns CDR1 SGHVS and CDR2 FNYEAQ. The CDR3 DNA follows: TGTGCCAGCAGCTTATTACAGGGCCGGGACACCGGGGAGCTGTTTTTT. Amino acids: CASSLLQGRDTGELFF.